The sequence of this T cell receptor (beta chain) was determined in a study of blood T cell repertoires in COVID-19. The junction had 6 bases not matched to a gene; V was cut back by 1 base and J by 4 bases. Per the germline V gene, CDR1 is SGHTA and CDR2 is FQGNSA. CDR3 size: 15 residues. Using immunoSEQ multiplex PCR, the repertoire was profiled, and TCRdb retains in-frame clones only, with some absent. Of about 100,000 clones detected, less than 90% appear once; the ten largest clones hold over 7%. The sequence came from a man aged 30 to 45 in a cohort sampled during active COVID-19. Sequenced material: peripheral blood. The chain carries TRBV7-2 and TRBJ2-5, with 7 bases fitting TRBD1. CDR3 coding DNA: TGTGCCAGCAGCTTAGATCAGAGGGGGCCAGAGACCCAGTACTTC. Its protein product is CASSLDQRGPETQYF. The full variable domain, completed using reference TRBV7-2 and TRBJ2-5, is GAGVSQSPSNKVTEKGKDVELRCDPISGHTALYWYRQSLGQGLEFLIYFQGNSAPDKSGLPSDRFSAERTGGSVSTLTIQRTQQEDSAVYLCASSLDQRGPETQYFGPGTRLLVL.